A single sample gave rise to the 13 T cell receptor beta chains below, sequenced in a study of cytomegalovirus exposure and HLA in healthy donors. In the PCR, 60 Vbeta and 13 Jbeta primers were used. This table comes from immunoSEQ multiplex PCR, and its TCRdb copy is limited to in-frame clones, with some not included. This sample has 150,000 to 200,000 clones, with 82% found just once. Sequenced material: PBMCs. These receptors were taken from a girl aged 2 to 10 in good health and CMV-seropositive.

The V call is TRBV7-8, the J call TRBJ2-1, with 9 bases aligning to TRBD2. V shed 4 bases and J 7 bases; nucleotides not matched to a gene: 11. CDR1 and CDR2 from the germline V gene are SGHVS and FQNEAQ. The CDR3 runs 16 residues. The DNA of the CDR3 is TGTGCCAGCAGCTACTTGCTCGGGACTAGCCGAAATGAGCAGTTCTTC. This gives the protein CASSYLLGTSRNEQFF.

The rearrangement joins TRBV4-1 to TRBJ2-5, with 10 nucleotides matching TRBD2. V was pared by 6 bases and J by 1 base, with 2 bases of the junction left unmatched. The CDR3 is 14 residues long. Germline CDR1 reads MGHRA; CDR2 reads YSYEKL. CDR3 sequence: CASRASGGQETQYF. The CDR3 nucleotides read TGCGCCAGCAGGGCTAGCGGGGGCCAAGAGACCCAGTACTTC.

The genes are TRBV9 and TRBJ2-5, with 15 nucleotides matching TRBD2. V gave up 2 bases and J gave up 6 bases; unmatched junction bases: 8. The CDR3 contains 17 residues. The germline V gene encodes CDR1 SGDLS and CDR2 YYNGEE. CDR3 residues: CASSVSGLAGGAKTQYF. The DNA for the CDR3 is TGTGCCAGCAGCGTTAGCGGACTAGCGGGAGGGGCGAAGACCCAGTACTTC.

The chain uses TRBV6-6 and TRBJ2-7, with TRBD2 identical over 8 bases. From germline, CDR1 is MNHNY and CDR2 SVGAGI (reference sequence). The trim removed 7 bases at V and 4 bases at J, leaving 15 bases unmatched. The length of the CDR3 is 16 residues. The CDR3: CASTTSGREGRYEQYF. In DNA form, the CDR3 reads TGTGCCAGCACCACCAGTGGCCGGGAGGGCCGGTACGAGCAGTACTTC.

The V call is TRBV19, the J call TRBJ2-2; 10 positions match TRBD1. Germline CDR1 is LNHDA and CDR2 is SQIVND (reference sequence). V lost 8 bases, J lost 6 bases, and 9 bases stayed unmatched. The CDR3 covers 15 residues. The DNA for the CDR3 is TGTGCCAGTTTCTGGACAGGGGGAATCGCCGGGGAGCTGTTTTTT. Protein product: CASFWTGGIAGELFF.

This clone has a handful of counts. The chain recombines TRBV2 with TRBJ2-2, with 8 bases fitting TRBD2. V lost 8 bases and J lost 4; bases outside the gene matches: 3. Germline CDR1 is SNHLY and CDR2 is FYNNEI. CDR3 length equals 13 residues. The CDR3 DNA sequence: TGTGCCAGCTTGAGCGGGGGCACCGGGGAGCTGTTTTTT. Amino acids: CASLSGGTGELFF.

The chain joins TRBV13 to TRBJ2-5, with TRBD2 as a possible D gene (6 bases). The J call is doubtful: the DNA matches TRBJ2-7 better. CDR1 and CDR2 from the germline V gene are PRHDT and FYEKMQ (reference sequence). The CDR3 has 16 amino acids. CDR3 coding DNA: TGTGCCAGCAGCCCCAGGGCGGCGGGACCGCCATACGAGCAGTACTTC. It codes for CASSPRAAGPPYEQYF.

The rearrangement uses TRBV12-5 and TRBJ2-5, with TRBD1 matching 7 bases. This CDR3 is built from 18 residues. J gave up 2 bases and V 1 base, and 13 bases lay outside the gene matches. The germline CDR1 and CDR2 sequences are LGHNT and FRNRAP. The CDR3 sequence: CASGLARQSPGGQETQYF. The CDR3 DNA reads as TGTGCTAGTGGTTTGGCCCGTCAATCTCCAGGGGGACAAGAGACCCAGTACTTC. Using reference TRBV12-5 and TRBJ2-5 for the parts outside the CDR3, the full variable domain is DARVTQTPRHKVTEMGQEVTMRCQPILGHNTVFWYRQTMMQGLELLAYFRNRAPLDDSGMPKDRFSAEMPDATLATLKIQPSEPRDSAVYFCASGLARQSPGGQETQYFGPGTRLLVL.

The V gene is TRBV10-3, the J gene TRBJ2-1, with D possibly being TRBD1 (6 bases). Germline CDR1 reads ENHRY; CDR2 reads SYGVKD. The germline V and J ends were trimmed by 4 bases and 6 bases, with 7 bases remaining between them. The CDR3 runs 12 residues. The CDR3 sequence is CAISGQANEQFF. For the CDR3, the DNA is TGTGCCATCAGTGGACAGGCCAATGAGCAGTTCTTC.

The chain employs TRBV27 and TRBJ2-1, with 11 bases lining up with TRBD2. Germline CDR1 and CDR2: MNHEY and SMNVEV (reference sequence). The CDR3 runs 15 residues. V lost 5 bases and J lost 7; bases outside the gene matches: 7. This CDR3 reads CASSPTSGGLNEQFF. The CDR3 region has the DNA TGTGCCAGCAGTCCTACTAGCGGGGGTTTAAATGAGCAGTTCTTC.

This chain uses TRBV28 with TRBJ2-6; 7 nucleotides match TRBD2. The CDR3 has 19 amino acids. The trim removed 5 bases at V and 0 bases at J, leaving 13 bases unmatched. Germline-derived CDR1 and CDR2 are MDHEN and SYDVKM. The CDR3 sequence is CASSSPRGGAYSGANVLTF. CDR3 in DNA: TGTGCCAGCAGTAGTCCTCGGGGAGGGGCGTACTCTGGGGCCAACGTCCTGACTTTC.

The chain couples TRBV30 to TRBJ2-2; D is possibly TRBD2 (5 bases). Trimming removed 0 bases at V and 5 bases at J, with 13 bases between. Germline CDR1 reads GTSNPN; CDR2 reads SVGIG (reference sequence). The CDR3 is 15 amino acids. CDR3 nucleotides: TGTGCCTGGAGTGTACTAGGAGCCAATACCGGGGAGCTGTTTTTT. Translated, it gives CAWSVLGANTGELFF.

Note on this clone: Germline and junction disagree at one end, which may indicate a read error. J is TRBJ1-4 and V is TRBV7-9; no clear D. The CDR3 has 15 amino acids. CDR1 is SEHNR, CDR2 FQNEAQ, per germline (reference sequence). The CDR3 here is CSSSLVTGEDQKLFF. The DNA of the CDR3 is TGTTCCAGCAGCTTAGTTACGGGTGAGGATCAAAAACTGTTTTTT.